This T cell receptor (beta chain) was captured in a study of shared clonotypes between healthy human individuals. Whole-study context: Per donor, three plates held CD4 naive cells, three held CD4 memory, two held CD8 naive and one held CD8 memory.

In the original processing: Filtering differed, since immunoSEQ gave only junction sequences and no quality scores. This table comes from immunoSEQ multiplex PCR, and its TCRdb copy is limited to in-frame clones, with some not included. The DNA was the basis for D and trimming; V, J and clone size are from that table. The profile shows 550,000 to 800,000 clones, 90% of them singletons. As concerns this clone: What it binds is unknown.

Study outcomes and limitations: Incomplete sequencing of sorted subsets was indicated by rarefaction despite large depth. Across subsets, estimated richness was generally greater for naive than for memory populations.

Germline trimming cut 4 bases from V and 4 bases from J; bases unmatched to any gene: 8. The length of the CDR3 is 15 residues. Germline assignment: CDR1 SGHTS and CDR2 YDEGEE. The clonotype was recovered from a man younger than 35 in good health. Some clones in this sample may be carry-over from other donors' samples. The rearrangement uses TRBV5-8 and TRBJ2-7, with 10 positions matching TRBD2. The specimen was memory CD8+ T cells from PBMCs. Subset meaning: CD45RO+ cells pooled with CCR7-negative TemRA cells. CDR3 in amino acids: CASSASLAGVYEQYF. CDR3 sequence (DNA): TGTGCCAGCAGCGCCTCGCTAGCGGGAGTGTACGAGCAGTACTTC.